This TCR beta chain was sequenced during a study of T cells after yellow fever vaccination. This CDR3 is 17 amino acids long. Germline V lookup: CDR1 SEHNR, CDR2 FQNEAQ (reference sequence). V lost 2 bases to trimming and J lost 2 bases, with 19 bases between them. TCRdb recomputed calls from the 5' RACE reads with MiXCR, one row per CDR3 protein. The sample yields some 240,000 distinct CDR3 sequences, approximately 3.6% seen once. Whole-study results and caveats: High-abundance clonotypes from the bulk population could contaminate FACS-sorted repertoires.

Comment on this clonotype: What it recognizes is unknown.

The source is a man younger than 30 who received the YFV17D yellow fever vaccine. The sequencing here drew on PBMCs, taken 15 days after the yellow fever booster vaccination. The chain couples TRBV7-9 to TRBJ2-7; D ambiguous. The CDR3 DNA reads TGTGCCAGCAGCTTACCCCAGACCTTAGACAAGCCCTACGAGCAGTACTTC. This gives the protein CASSLPQTLDKPYEQYF. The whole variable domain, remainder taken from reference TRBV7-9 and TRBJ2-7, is DTGVSQNPRHKITKRGQNVTFRCDPISEHNRLYWYRQTLGQGPEFLTYFQNEAQLEKSRLLSDRFSAERPKGSFSTLEIQRTEQGDSAMYLCASSLPQTLDKPYEQYFGPGTRLTVT.